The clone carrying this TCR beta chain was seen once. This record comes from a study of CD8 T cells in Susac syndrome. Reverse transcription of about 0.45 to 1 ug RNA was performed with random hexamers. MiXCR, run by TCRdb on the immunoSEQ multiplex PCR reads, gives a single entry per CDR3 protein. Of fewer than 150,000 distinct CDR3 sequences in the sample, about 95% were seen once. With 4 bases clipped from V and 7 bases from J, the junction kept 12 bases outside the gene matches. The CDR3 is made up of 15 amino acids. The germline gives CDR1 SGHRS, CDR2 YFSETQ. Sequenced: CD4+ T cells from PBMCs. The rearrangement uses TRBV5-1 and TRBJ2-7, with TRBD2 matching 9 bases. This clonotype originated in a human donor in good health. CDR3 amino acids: CASSGRLAAEGEQYF. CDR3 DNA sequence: TGCGCCAGCAGCGGAAGACTAGCGGCTGAAGGGGAGCAGTACTTC.